These 9 T cell receptor beta chains came from one sample sequenced in a study of blood T cell repertoires in COVID-19. Sequencing was performed with immunoSEQ multiplex PCR; in TCRdb, only in-frame clones are kept and a portion is missing. The table has tens of thousands of clones, roughly 85% seen once; the top ten hold about 3.2%. The sequencing input was peripheral blood. All receptors derive from a man of 80 years or more with acute or convalescent COVID-19.

The rearrangement links TRBV7-2 to TRBJ1-2; perhaps TRBD1 as D (6 bases). Germline V gives CDR1 SGHTA, CDR2 FQGNSA. The V end was cut by 6 bases, the J end by 1 base, with 12 bases between. This CDR3 has 14 residues. The CDR3 protein is CASREIGGNYGYTF. The CDR3 bases are TGTGCCAGCAGAGAGATAGGGGGTAACTATGGCTACACCTTC.

The V call is TRBV27, the J call TRBJ2-7, with 8 bases aligning to TRBD2. Losses at the gene ends were 2 bases for V and 4 bases for J; bases not matched to a gene: 7. The CDR3 is 15 residues long. Germline V gives CDR1 MNHEY, CDR2 SMNVEV (reference sequence). CDR3 DNA: TGTGCCAGCAGTTTAGAAGCCGGGGGGGGATACGAGCAGTACTTC. This encodes CASSLEAGGGYEQYF.

This chain joins TRBV7-9 and TRBJ1-1, with unresolved D. CDR3 length equals 11 residues. The V gene's germline CDR1 is SEHNR and CDR2 FQNEAQ (reference sequence). The V and J ends lost 5 bases and 7 bases respectively, with 8 bases between them. CDR3 bases: TGTGCCAGCAGCCGCTATAATGAAGCTTTCTTT. Amino acids: CASSRYNEAFF.

The gene calls are TRBV19 and TRBJ1-6; D is unresolved. This CDR3 spans 17 amino acids. Germline V gene lookup returns CDR1 LNHDA and CDR2 SQIVND (reference sequence). V lost 1 base and J 0 bases, leaving 10 bases between the germline ends. CDR3 sequence reads: CASSIGGGSSYNSPLHF. In DNA, the CDR3 is TGTGCCAGTAGTATAGGAGGAGGGAGCTCCTATAATTCACCCCTCCACTTT.

In its sample, this clone was seen once. The chain employs TRBV6-5 and TRBJ1-2, with 10 bases fitting TRBD1. Trimming took 4 bases from V and 1 from J; bases not matched to a gene: 3. The germline gives CDR1 MNHEY, CDR2 SVGAGI. The CDR3 is made up of 15 amino acids. CDR3 region: CASSSGQGGNYGYTF. The CDR3 bases are TGTGCCAGCAGTTCCGGACAGGGGGGTAACTATGGCTACACCTTC.

The V gene is TRBV30, the J gene TRBJ1-6, with a possible D match to TRBD1 (5 bases). The ends were cut back, 2 bases at V and 6 bases at J, with 14 bases in the middle. Germline assignment: CDR1 GTSNPN and CDR2 SVGIG (reference sequence). This CDR3 has 15 amino acids. In DNA form, the CDR3 reads TGTGCCTGGAGTCAGGATCGGGGGTCTAATTCACCCCTCCACTTT. Translated: CAWSQDRGSNSPLHF.

This chain joins TRBV19 and TRBJ1-1; D may be TRBD1 (5 bases). The CDR3 is 11 residues long. Germline CDR1 LNHDA, CDR2 SQIVND (reference sequence). Trimming left V 11 bases short and J 3 bases short, with 10 bases between. The CDR3 nucleotides are TGTGCCTCACGACAGCACACTGAAGCTTTCTTT. This translates into CASRQHTEAFF.

The V and J genes are TRBV2 and TRBJ2-3; weak D call: TRBD2 (5 bases). This CDR3 comprises 15 residues. CDR1 and CDR2 from the germline V gene are SNHLY and FYNNEI. V lost 5 bases, J lost 0 bases, and 12 bases lay in between. The CDR3 loop reads CASSPSGSSTDTQYF. The DNA of the CDR3 is TGTGCCAGCAGTCCAAGCGGATCTAGCACAGATACGCAGTATTTT. The entire variable domain, with the rest obtained from reference TRBV2 and TRBJ2-3, is as follows: EPEVTQTPSHQVTQMGQEVILRCVPISNHLYFYWYRQILGQKVEFLVSFYNNEISEKSEIFDDQFSVERPDGSNFTLKIRSTKLEDSAMYFCASSPSGSSTDTQYFGPGTRLTVL.

The chain recombines TRBV25-1 with TRBJ1-2, with no clear D. CDR3 length: 14 residues. Trimming cost V 6 bases and J 2 bases, with 13 bases left between them. Germline values: CDR1 MGHDK, CDR2 SYGVNS. The CDR3 loop reads CASSLTSGNYGYTF. In DNA, the CDR3 is TGTGCCAGCAGCCTCACATCGGGGAACTATGGCTACACCTTC.